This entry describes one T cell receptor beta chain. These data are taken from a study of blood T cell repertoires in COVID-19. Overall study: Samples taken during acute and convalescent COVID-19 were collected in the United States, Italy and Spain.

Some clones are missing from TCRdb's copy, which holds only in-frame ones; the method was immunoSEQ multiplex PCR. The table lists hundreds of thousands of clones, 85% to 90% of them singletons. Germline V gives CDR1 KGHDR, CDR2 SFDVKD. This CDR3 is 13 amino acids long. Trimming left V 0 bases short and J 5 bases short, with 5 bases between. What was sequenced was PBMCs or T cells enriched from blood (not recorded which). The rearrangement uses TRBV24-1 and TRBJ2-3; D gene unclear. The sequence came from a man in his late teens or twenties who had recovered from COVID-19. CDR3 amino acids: CATSDLQKDTQYF. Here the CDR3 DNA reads TGTGCCACCAGTGATTTGCAAAAAGATACGCAGTATTTT.